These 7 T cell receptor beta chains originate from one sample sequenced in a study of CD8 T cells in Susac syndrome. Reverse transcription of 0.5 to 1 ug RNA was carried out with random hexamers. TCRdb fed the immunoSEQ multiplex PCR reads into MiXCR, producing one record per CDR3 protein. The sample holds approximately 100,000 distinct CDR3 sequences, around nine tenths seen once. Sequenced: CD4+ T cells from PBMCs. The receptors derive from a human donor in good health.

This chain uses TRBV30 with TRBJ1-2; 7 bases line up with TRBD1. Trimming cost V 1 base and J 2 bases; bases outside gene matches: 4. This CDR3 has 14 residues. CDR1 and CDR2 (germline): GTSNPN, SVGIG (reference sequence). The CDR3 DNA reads TGTGCCTGGAGTGCTCACAGGGGCAACTATGGCTACACCTTC. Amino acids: CAWSAHRGNYGYTF.

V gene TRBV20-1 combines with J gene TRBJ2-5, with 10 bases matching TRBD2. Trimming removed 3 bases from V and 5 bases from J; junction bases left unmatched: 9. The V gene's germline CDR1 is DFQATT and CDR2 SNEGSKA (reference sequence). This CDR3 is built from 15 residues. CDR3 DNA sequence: TGCAGTGCTAGCGGGCTAGCGGGAGTTGGGGAGACCCAGTACTTC. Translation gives CSASGLAGVGETQYF.

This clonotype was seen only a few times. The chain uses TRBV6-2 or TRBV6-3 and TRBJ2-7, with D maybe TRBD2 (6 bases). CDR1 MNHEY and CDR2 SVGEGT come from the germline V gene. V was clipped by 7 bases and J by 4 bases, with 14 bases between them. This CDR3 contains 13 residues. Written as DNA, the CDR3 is TGTGCCAGCACCCCGGGAGCAGCGTACGAGCAGTACTTC. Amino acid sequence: CASTPGAAYEQYF.

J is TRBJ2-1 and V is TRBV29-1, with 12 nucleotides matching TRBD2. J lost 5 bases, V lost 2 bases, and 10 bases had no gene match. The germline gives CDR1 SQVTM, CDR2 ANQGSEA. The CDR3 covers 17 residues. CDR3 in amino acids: CSVERLAGVKVHNEQFF. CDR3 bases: TGCAGCGTTGAAAGACTAGCGGGAGTCAAAGTCCACAATGAGCAGTTCTTC.

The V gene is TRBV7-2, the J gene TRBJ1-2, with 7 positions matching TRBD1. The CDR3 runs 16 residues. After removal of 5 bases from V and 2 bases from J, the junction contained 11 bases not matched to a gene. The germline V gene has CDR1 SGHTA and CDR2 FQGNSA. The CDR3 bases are TGTGCCAGCAGCCCCTGGTTCGGGACAGAGAACTATGGCTACACCTTC. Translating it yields CASSPWFGTENYGYTF.

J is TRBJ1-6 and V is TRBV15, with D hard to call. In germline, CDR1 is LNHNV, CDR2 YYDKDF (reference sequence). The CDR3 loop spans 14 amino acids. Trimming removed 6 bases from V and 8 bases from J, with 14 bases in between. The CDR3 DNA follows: TGTGCCACCAGTAAAGGACTGGTGGATTCACCCCTCCACTTT. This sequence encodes CATSKGLVDSPLHF.

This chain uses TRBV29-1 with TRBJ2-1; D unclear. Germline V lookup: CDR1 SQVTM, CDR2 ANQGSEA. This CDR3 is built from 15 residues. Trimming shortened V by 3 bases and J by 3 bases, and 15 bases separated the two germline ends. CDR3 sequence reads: CSVEEWDGVYNEQFF. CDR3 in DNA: TGCAGCGTTGAGGAGTGGGATGGGGTCTACAATGAGCAGTTCTTC.